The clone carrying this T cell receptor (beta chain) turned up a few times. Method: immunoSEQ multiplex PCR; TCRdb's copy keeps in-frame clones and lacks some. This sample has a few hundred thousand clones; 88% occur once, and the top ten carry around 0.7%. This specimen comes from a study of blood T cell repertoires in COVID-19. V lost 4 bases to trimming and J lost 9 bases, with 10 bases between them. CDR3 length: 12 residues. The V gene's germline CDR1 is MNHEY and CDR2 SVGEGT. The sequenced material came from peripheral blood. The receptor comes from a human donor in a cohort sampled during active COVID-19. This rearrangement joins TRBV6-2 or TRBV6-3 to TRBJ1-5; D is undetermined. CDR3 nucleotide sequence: TGTGCCAGCAGTTCCCGCGGTTGGCCCCAGCATTTT. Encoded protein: CASSSRGWPQHF.